This TCR beta chain was observed in a study of blood T cell repertoires in COVID-19. For the study at large: Material from acute and convalescent COVID-19 was sourced from the United States, Italy and Spain. Nucleic acid was either cDNA or gDNA, and it came from T cells, B-cell-depleted T cells, or PBMCs.

Patients from Seattle were sampled longitudinally, starting during active infection. CDR3 length: 13 amino acids. The germline V gene encodes CDR1 MDHEN and CDR2 SYDVKM. V was shortened by 5 bases and J by 7 bases, with 14 bases between the two germline ends. As originally analysed: Reference gene primer amplification gave nucleated cell count estimates. The assay was immunoSEQ multiplex PCR, and TCRdb's table has in-frame clones only and misses some. V, J and clone size derive from that table, while D and trimming were established from the DNA sequence. This sample yields about 440,000 clones, of which around 88% are seen a single time; approximately 12% belongs to the top ten.

This sequence joins TRBV28 and TRBJ1-2; a weak D match, TRBD1 (5 bases). Material: peripheral blood. This clonotype originated in a woman aged 50 to 60 with COVID-19, enrolled during active disease. The CDR3 protein is CASSRSRVVGYTF. Written as DNA, the CDR3 is TGTGCCAGCAGTCGCTCCAGGGTCGTTGGCTACACCTTC.